One sample yielded the 18 T cell receptor beta chains listed below, sequenced in a study of T cell responses to AZD1222 COVID-19 vaccine (dated by TCRdb to about 2021). What this sample's time point label stands for: about 28 days (+/-7) after the second vaccine dose. Receptors were amplified or captured by the immunoSEQ multiplex PCR assay. TCRdb's version of the immuneACCESS table is confined to in-frame rearrangements and falls short of the full clone set. An unresolved V gene accounts for under half of the shortfall where checked; the remainder is of unknown origin. The sample has approximately 150,000 clones on record, 80% to 95% of them singletons. About 2.1% of the sample rests with the top ten. The sample was peripheral blood, taken 28 days after the second AZD1222 dose. The receptor source for this set is an adult who received the AZD1222 COVID-19 vaccine.

The gene calls are TRBV4-2 and TRBJ2-1, with a weak D call TRBD2 (6 bases). The CDR3 is 19 residues long. The V gene's germline CDR1 is LGHNA and CDR2 YNFKEQ. V lost 4 bases and J 0 bases, leaving 22 bases between the germline ends. In DNA, the CDR3 is TGTGCCAGCAGCCCTCGGGGGAGACCAACAGGTCGCTCCTACAATGAGCAGTTCTTC. Translating it yields CASSPRGRPTGRSYNEQFF.

This chain connects TRBV28 to TRBJ2-1; no clear D. Germline V lookup: CDR1 MDHEN, CDR2 SYDVKM. Trimming took 5 bases from V and 0 from J, leaving 17 bases between them. This CDR3 has 17 amino acids. In DNA, the CDR3 is TGTGCCAGCAGTCCCCCCAGAGGCAGCAGCTCCTACAATGAGCAGTTCTTC. Translation: CASSPPRGSSSYNEQFF. The variable domain in full, with the rest retrieved from reference TRBV28 and TRBJ2-1, is DVKVTQSSRYLVKRTGEKVFLECVQDMDHENMFWYRQDPGLGLRLIYFSYDVKMKEKGDIPEGYSVSREKKERFSLILESASTNQTSMYLCASSPPRGSSSYNEQFFGPGTRLTVL.

This clone was seen once. This sequence joins TRBV13 and TRBJ2-7; D is possibly TRBD1 or TRBD2 (5 bases each). The CDR3 sequence is 15 residues long. V gave up 10 bases and J gave up 0 bases, with 19 bases separating them. CDR1 and CDR2 from the germline V gene are PRHDT and FYEKMQ (reference sequence). This CDR3 is CATSFWAGSSYEQYF. The CDR3 nucleotides read TGTGCCACCTCTTTTTGGGCAGGGAGCTCCTACGAGCAGTACTTC.

The genes are TRBV19 and TRBJ2-2, with 7 bases identical to TRBD1. CDR1 is LNHDA, CDR2 SQIVND, per germline (reference sequence). This CDR3 spans 13 amino acids. V shed 5 bases and J 7 bases; nucleotides not matched to a gene: 4. The CDR3 reads CASSDHRGGELFF. In DNA form, the CDR3 reads TGTGCCAGTAGTGACCACAGGGGCGGGGAGCTGTTTTTT.

The CDR3 loop is CASAQNGGYTF. The CDR3 DNA reads TGTGCCAGCGCCCAGAACGGTGGCTACACCTTC. The chain recombines TRBV28 with TRBJ1-2; D unresolved. This CDR3 is 11 amino acids long. Trimming stripped 8 bases from V and 7 bases from J, with 11 bases between. Germline CDR1 MDHEN, CDR2 SYDVKM.

The chain carries TRBV3-1 (or the pseudogene TRBV3-2) and TRBJ1-3, with unresolved D. This CDR3 has 16 residues. V was clipped by 3 bases and J by 4 bases, with 16 bases between them. Germline loops: CDR1 LGHDT, CDR2 YNNKEL (reference sequence). The CDR3 loop is CASSQVTGPTGNTIYF. CDR3 bases: TGTGCCAGCAGCCAGGTCACTGGTCCAACCGGAAACACCATATATTTT.

The genes are TRBV10-3 and TRBJ1-5; maybe TRBD1 (5 bases). Trimming removed 0 bases at V and 6 bases at J, with 12 bases between. This CDR3 has 15 amino acids. Per the germline V gene, CDR1 is ENHRY and CDR2 is SYGVKD. In nucleotides, the CDR3 is TGTGCCATCAGTGAGTCGGGCAGGGCGGCTCAGCCCCAGCATTTT. This encodes CAISESGRAAQPQHF.

The chain uses TRBV20-1 and TRBJ1-2, with a tentative D call TRBD1 (5 bases). Trimming removed 3 bases at V and 8 bases at J, with 13 bases between. CDR3 length: 12 residues. Germline lookup yields CDR1 DFQATT and CDR2 SNEGSKA (reference sequence). The CDR3 sequence: CSASRAGSGYTF. The CDR3 DNA follows: TGCAGTGCTAGTAGGGCAGGGAGCGGCTACACCTTC.

In this sample, this clone turned up once. The chain combines TRBV10-3 with TRBJ1-2; D uncertain. Germline V gene lookup returns CDR1 ENHRY and CDR2 SYGVKD. This CDR3 is built from 14 residues. V was cut by 8 bases and J by 4 bases, with 17 bases left in between. The CDR3 coding sequence is TGTGCCATCCACGAGTTCTACCTGGGCTATGGCTACACCTTC. This sequence encodes CAIHEFYLGYGYTF.

The chain uses TRBV9 and TRBJ2-3; TRBD2 matches 7 bases. CDR1 and CDR2 from the germline V gene are SGDLS and YYNGEE. The CDR3 totals 18 residues. The trim removed 0 bases at V and 0 bases at J, leaving 10 bases unmatched. The CDR3 coding sequence is TGTGCCAGCAGCGTAGGTCCTGGGGAGGGAACTAGCACAGATACGCAGTATTTT. Translation gives CASSVGPGEGTSTDTQYF.

This chain connects TRBV7-2 to TRBJ1-2, with unresolved D. Deletions cut 5 bases from V and 4 bases from J, with 17 bases between. The CDR3 is 15 residues long. Germline loops: CDR1 SGHTA, CDR2 FQGNSA. The CDR3 DNA reads as TGTGCCAGCAGCCTGGAGGGTATTATAGTCTATGGCTACACCTTC. Protein sequence: CASSLEGIIVYGYTF. Drawing the rest from reference TRBV7-2 and TRBJ1-2, the complete variable domain is GAGVSQSPSNKVTEKGKDVELRCDPISGHTALYWYRQSLGQGLEFLIYFQGNSAPDKSGLPSDRFSAERTGGSVSTLTIQRTQQEDSAVYLCASSLEGIIVYGYTFGSGTRLTVV.

The sample holds one count of this clone. The chain links TRBV24-1 to TRBJ1-2; D perhaps matches TRBD1 (6 bases). The CDR3 covers 14 residues. V lost 5 bases and J lost 2, with 11 bases in between. The germline gives CDR1 KGHDR, CDR2 SFDVKD. CDR3 sequence: CATSGGTNNYGYTF. CDR3 coding DNA: TGTGCCACCAGTGGGGGGACAAACAACTATGGCTACACCTTC.

V gene TRBV11-2 combines with J gene TRBJ2-3; a weak D match, TRBD1 (5 bases). Germline assignment: CDR1 SGHAT and CDR2 FQNNGV. Trimming removed 6 bases from V and 4 bases from J, with 14 bases in between. The CDR3 has 14 residues. The CDR3 protein is CASRGLSVPDTQYF. In nucleotides, the CDR3 is TGTGCCAGCAGGGGGCTAAGTGTACCAGATACGCAGTATTTT.

V and J are TRBV5-8 and TRBJ2-1; D may be TRBD1 or TRBD2 (6 bases each). The germline CDR1 and CDR2 sequences are SGHTS and YDEGEE. Trimming took off 4 bases at V and 6 bases at J, with 14 bases between the two ends. The CDR3 is 14 residues long. CDR3 residues: CASSLGGPINEQFF. CDR3 nucleotide sequence: TGTGCCAGCAGCCTGGGGGGCCCTATCAATGAGCAGTTCTTC.

The rearrangement joins TRBV11-2 to TRBJ1-5; no firm D call. Germline loops: CDR1 SGHAT, CDR2 FQNNGV. The CDR3 runs to 16 residues. The V end lost 2 bases, the J end lost 2 bases, and 13 bases lay between the germline ends. The CDR3, as DNA: TGTGCCAGCAGCTTATATGGGGTCGCAGGCAATCAGCCCCAGCATTTT. This translates into CASSLYGVAGNQPQHF.

The genes are TRBV2 and TRBJ1-6; 8 nucleotides match TRBD1. Germline values: CDR1 SNHLY, CDR2 FYNNEI. This CDR3 has 14 residues. Trimming at V came to 6 bases and at J to 10 bases, leaving 8 bases not matched to a gene. This chain's CDR3 is CASRPSTGVSPLHF. The CDR3 DNA reads TGTGCCAGCAGACCCTCGACAGGGGTGTCACCCCTCCACTTT.

This clone was picked up one time. The chain links TRBV6-5 to TRBJ1-4; D is unclear. The ends were cut back, 3 bases at V and 3 bases at J, with 14 bases in the middle. This CDR3 is 16 amino acids long. CDR1 and CDR2 (germline): MNHEY, SVGAGI. CDR3 bases: TGTGCCAGCAGTTATCACGGATCCCTTTCTAATGAAAAACTGTTTTTT. Its protein product is CASSYHGSLSNEKLFF.

The gene calls are TRBV18 and TRBJ1-3; a possible D gene is TRBD1 (6 bases). Looked up from germline, CDR1 is KGHSH and CDR2 is LQKENI. This CDR3 comprises 16 residues. The V end was cut by 3 bases, the J end by 2 bases, with 14 bases between. The CDR3 sequence is CASSPRMGAAGNTIYF. DNA of the CDR3: TGTGCCAGCTCACCCAGGATGGGGGCAGCTGGAAACACCATATATTTT.